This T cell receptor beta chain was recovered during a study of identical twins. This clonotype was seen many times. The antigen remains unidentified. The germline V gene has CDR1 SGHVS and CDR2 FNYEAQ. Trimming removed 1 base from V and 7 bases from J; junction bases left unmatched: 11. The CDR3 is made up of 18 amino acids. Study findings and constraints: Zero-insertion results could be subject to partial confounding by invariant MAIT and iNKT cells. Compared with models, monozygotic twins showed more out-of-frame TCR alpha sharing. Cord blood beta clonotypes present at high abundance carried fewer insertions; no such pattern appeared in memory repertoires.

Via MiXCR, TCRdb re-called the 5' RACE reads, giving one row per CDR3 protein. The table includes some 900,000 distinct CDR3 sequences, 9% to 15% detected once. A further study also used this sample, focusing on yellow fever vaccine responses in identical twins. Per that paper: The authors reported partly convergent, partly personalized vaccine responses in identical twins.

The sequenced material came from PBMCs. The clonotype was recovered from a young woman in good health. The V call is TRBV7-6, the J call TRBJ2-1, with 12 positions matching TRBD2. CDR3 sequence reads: CASSLGMRLAGVSNEQFF. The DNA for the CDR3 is TGTGCCAGCAGCTTAGGAATGAGACTAGCGGGAGTATCAAATGAGCAGTTCTTC.